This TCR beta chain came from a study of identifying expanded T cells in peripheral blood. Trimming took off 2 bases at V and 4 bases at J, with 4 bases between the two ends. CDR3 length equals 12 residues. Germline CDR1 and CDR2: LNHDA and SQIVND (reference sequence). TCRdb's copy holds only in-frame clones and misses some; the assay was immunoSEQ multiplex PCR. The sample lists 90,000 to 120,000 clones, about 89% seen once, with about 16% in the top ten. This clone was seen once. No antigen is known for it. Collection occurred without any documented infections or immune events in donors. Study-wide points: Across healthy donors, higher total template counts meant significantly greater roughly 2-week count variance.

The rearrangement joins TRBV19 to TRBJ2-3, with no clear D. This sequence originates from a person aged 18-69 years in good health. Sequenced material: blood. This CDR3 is CASSIRADTQYF. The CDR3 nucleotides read TGTGCCAGTAGTATACGGGCAGATACGCAGTATTTT.